This T cell receptor (beta chain) was identified in a study of T-cell memory formation after mild COVID-19. For the study at large: TCR clusters mostly belonged to single donors. Regarding the study as a whole: Clones contracting over day 15 to 85 were CD4/CD8 balanced, with later expanders leaning CD4+. The main location of contracting CD4+ clones was CM and EM, and that of contracting CD8+ clones was EMRA.

A few counts support this clonotype. Its specificity is not known. Barcoded TCR alpha and TCR beta cDNA libraries with UMIs came from 5'RACE using constant-segment primers. Each CDR3 protein gets one entry after TCRdb re-called the 5' RACE reads with MiXCR. The sample shows more than 350,000 distinct CDR3 sequences, 16% of them seen only once. The CDR3 has 14 amino acids. In germline, CDR1 is MDHEN, CDR2 SYDVKM. V shed 5 bases and J shed 3 bases, with 14 bases lying between them. The receptor was isolated from a man younger than 35 who had mild COVID-19 (a few samples of this study predate the infection). Cell type and time point are not known. Sequenced: PBMCs or a T cell subset sorted from them (not recorded which). The chain is built from TRBV28 and TRBJ2-7, with D perhaps matching TRBD2 (6 bases). CDR3 nucleotide sequence: TGTGCCAGCAGTCCCCCAACGGGGGTCTACGAGCAGTACGTC. Amino acids: CASSPPTGVYEQYV.